The clone carrying this T cell receptor (beta chain) has at least ten counts. Its antigen is still unknown. These data belong to a study of breast tumors, draining lymph nodes, adjacent tissues. Overall study findings and caveats: Tumor TCR diversity was below lymph nodes but above nontumor tissue.

Trimming took 3 bases from V and 9 from J, leaving 12 bases between them. This CDR3 is built from 12 residues. CDR1 MDHEN and CDR2 SYDVKM come from the germline V gene. A single record per CDR3 protein comes from TCRdb applying MiXCR to the multiplex PCR reads. The repertoire holds more than 10,000 distinct CDR3 sequences, with just over 70% as singletons. Sequencing used tumor-adjacent breast tissue. The source of this sequence is a female donor with breast cancer. Some clones in this sample may be carry-over from other donors' samples. V and J are TRBV28 and TRBJ2-7; the D gene is possibly TRBD2 (6 bases). This CDR3 is CASSFRGLGQYF. In DNA, the CDR3 is TGTGCCAGCAGTTTCCGGGGGTTGGGGCAGTACTTC.